This TCR beta chain emerged from a study of blood T cell repertoires in COVID-19. For the study at large: Italy, Spain and the United States were the sources of the convalescent and acute COVID-19 samples. T cells, B-cell-depleted T cells, or PBMCs supplied cDNA or gDNA.

Seattle enrolled patients during active infection and tracked them longitudinally. In the study's own analysis: Reference gene primer amplification in the assay estimated nucleated cell counts. The protocol was immunoSEQ multiplex PCR, while the TCRdb copy is restricted to in-frame clones and leaves out a portion. That table supplies the V and J calls and clone size; D and trimming were determined from the DNA. Of fewer than 70,000 clones in the sample, about 80% are singletons; the top ten hold about 20%. This clone occurred once. The sequenced material came from peripheral blood. This sequence originates from a man aged 30 to 45 with COVID-19, enrolled during active disease.

CDR3 loop: CASSLSGQNYGYTF. CDR3 in DNA: TGTGCCAGCAGTTTATCGGGGCAGAACTATGGCTACACCTTC. J is TRBJ1-2 and V is TRBV27; possibly TRBD1 for D (5 bases). V lost 0 bases and J lost 2, with 7 bases in between. CDR1 and CDR2 (germline): MNHEY, SMNVEV (reference sequence). CDR3 length: 14 amino acids.